These 11 T cell receptor beta chains share one sample of origin, sequenced in a study of cytomegalovirus exposure and HLA in healthy donors. The PCR employed 60 Vbeta primers together with 13 Jbeta primers. Clones were read by immunoSEQ multiplex PCR, and TCRdb kept only the in-frame ones, dropping some. The table has roughly 120,000 clones, approximately 75% seen once; the top ten hold almost 5%. The sample consisted of PBMCs. The receptors originated from a man aged 50 or older in good health and CMV-seropositive.

V usage is TRBV28 and J usage is TRBJ1-3; 10 bases fit TRBD1. Germline V lookup: CDR1 MDHEN, CDR2 SYDVKM. The CDR3 spans 16 residues. With V trimmed by 4 bases and J by 4 bases, 7 bases remained unmatched. As DNA, the CDR3 is TGTGCCAGCAGTTCAAGACAGGGGGCAGTAGGAAACACCATATATTTT. As protein: CASSSRQGAVGNTIYF.

The V call is TRBV13, the J call TRBJ2-5; TRBD1 matches at 9 bases. The J call may be faulty, since TRBJ2-7 better matches the DNA end. Germline V lookup: CDR1 PRHDT, CDR2 FYEKMQ (reference sequence). The CDR3 runs 15 residues. The CDR3 nucleotides are TGTGCCAGCAGCCAACGGACAGGGGATGGCTACGAGCAGTACTTC. Translating it yields CASSQRTGDGYEQYF.

The rearrangement links TRBV2 to TRBJ2-1, with 9 bases fitting TRBD2. The trim removed 2 bases at V and 1 base at J, leaving 9 bases unmatched. Germline CDR1 reads SNHLY; CDR2 reads FYNNEI. The CDR3 runs 18 residues. CDR3 protein: CASSEWGSGRPSYNEQFF. The CDR3 DNA reads as TGTGCCAGCAGTGAATGGGGCAGCGGGAGGCCATCCTACAATGAGCAGTTCTTC. The full variable domain, completed using reference TRBV2 and TRBJ2-1, is EPEVTQTPSHQVTQMGQEVILRCVPISNHLYFYWYRQILGQKVEFLVSFYNNEISEKSEIFDDQFSVERPDGSNFTLKIRSTKLEDSAMYFCASSEWGSGRPSYNEQFFGPGTRLTVL.

Comments on this clone: This sample includes further DNA sequences coding for the same CDR3. DNA for the CDR3: TGTGCCAGCAGTAGTAGCGGGGGACCCTACGAGCAGTACTTC. Residues: CASSSSGGPYEQYF. The chain recombines TRBV6-1 with TRBJ2-7, with 9 nucleotides matching TRBD2. Germline V CDR1 and CDR2: MNHNS, SASEGT. The CDR3 covers 14 residues. V shed 5 bases and J 2 bases; nucleotides not matched to a gene: 4.

The chain carries TRBV27 and TRBJ2-7, with D unresolved. The CDR3 totals 14 residues. Germline CDR1 and CDR2: MNHEY and SMNVEV (reference sequence). V lost 1 base and J 2 bases, leaving 9 bases between the germline ends. The CDR3 sequence: CASSLYGPAYEQYF. The CDR3 region has the DNA TGTGCCAGCAGTTTATATGGCCCCGCCTACGAGCAGTACTTC.

The chain has TRBV6-5 and TRBJ1-5; TRBD1 agrees at 8 bases. Germline V gives CDR1 MNHEY, CDR2 SVGAGI. CDR3 size: 15 residues. With V trimmed by 5 bases and J by 4 bases, 7 bases remained unmatched. CDR3 sequence: CASSPQGARNQPQHF. DNA of the CDR3: TGTGCCAGCAGTCCTCAGGGGGCGAGGAATCAGCCCCAGCATTTT.

The chain couples TRBV6-1 to TRBJ2-1; 9 bases match TRBD2. This CDR3 region has 15 residues. With V trimmed by 6 bases and J by 2 bases, 5 bases remained unmatched. Germline V gives CDR1 MNHNS, CDR2 SASEGT. The DNA of the CDR3 is TGTGCCAGCAGGGGTAGCGGGGGTACCTACAATGAGCAGTTCTTC. Translating it yields CASRGSGGTYNEQFF.

CDR3 sequence reads: CASSLGGPSVQAFF. In nucleotides, the CDR3 is TGTGCCAGCAGCTTAGGGGGCCCAAGCGTGCAAGCTTTCTTT. The chain couples TRBV7-9 to TRBJ1-1; D perhaps matches TRBD1 (5 bases). Trimming removed 1 base from V and 9 bases from J, with 15 bases in between. Germline V lookup: CDR1 SEHNR, CDR2 FQNEAQ (reference sequence). The CDR3 totals 14 residues. The full variable domain, in which reference TRBV7-9 and TRBJ1-1 provide the parts outside the CDR3, is DTGVSQNPRHKITKRGQNVTFRCDPISEHNRLYWYRQTLGQGPEFLTYFQNEAQLEKSRLLSDRFSAERPKGSFSTLEIQRTEQGDSAMYLCASSLGGPSVQAFFGQGTRLTVV.

The table lists this clone with a few counts. The gene calls are TRBV7-9 and TRBJ2-1, with 8 bases aligning to TRBD1. Germline loops: CDR1 SEHNR, CDR2 FQNEAQ (reference sequence). This CDR3 has 13 residues. The ends lost 7 bases at V and 10 bases at J; junction bases unmatched: 9. The CDR3 loop is CASTLRQGYEQFF. CDR3 in DNA: TGTGCCAGCACTCTAAGACAGGGGTACGAGCAGTTCTTC.

The chain couples TRBV6-6 to TRBJ2-7, with 8 nucleotides matching TRBD2. Trimming cost V 7 bases and J 2 bases; bases outside gene matches: 7. This CDR3 region has 14 residues. From germline, CDR1 is MNHNY and CDR2 SVGAGI (reference sequence). This chain's CDR3 is CASNLGRAPYEQYF. The DNA for the CDR3 is TGTGCCAGCAACCTCGGGAGGGCCCCCTACGAGCAGTACTTC.

Notes on this clone: At one end the junction does not follow the germline gene, possibly because of a read error. The chain links TRBV6-1 to TRBJ1-6; no clear D. This CDR3 contains 10 residues. Germline CDR1 MNHNS, CDR2 SASEGT. CDR3 protein: CASSEFLGRF. DNA for the CDR3: TGTGCCAGCAGTGAATTCTTGGGCAGGTTT.